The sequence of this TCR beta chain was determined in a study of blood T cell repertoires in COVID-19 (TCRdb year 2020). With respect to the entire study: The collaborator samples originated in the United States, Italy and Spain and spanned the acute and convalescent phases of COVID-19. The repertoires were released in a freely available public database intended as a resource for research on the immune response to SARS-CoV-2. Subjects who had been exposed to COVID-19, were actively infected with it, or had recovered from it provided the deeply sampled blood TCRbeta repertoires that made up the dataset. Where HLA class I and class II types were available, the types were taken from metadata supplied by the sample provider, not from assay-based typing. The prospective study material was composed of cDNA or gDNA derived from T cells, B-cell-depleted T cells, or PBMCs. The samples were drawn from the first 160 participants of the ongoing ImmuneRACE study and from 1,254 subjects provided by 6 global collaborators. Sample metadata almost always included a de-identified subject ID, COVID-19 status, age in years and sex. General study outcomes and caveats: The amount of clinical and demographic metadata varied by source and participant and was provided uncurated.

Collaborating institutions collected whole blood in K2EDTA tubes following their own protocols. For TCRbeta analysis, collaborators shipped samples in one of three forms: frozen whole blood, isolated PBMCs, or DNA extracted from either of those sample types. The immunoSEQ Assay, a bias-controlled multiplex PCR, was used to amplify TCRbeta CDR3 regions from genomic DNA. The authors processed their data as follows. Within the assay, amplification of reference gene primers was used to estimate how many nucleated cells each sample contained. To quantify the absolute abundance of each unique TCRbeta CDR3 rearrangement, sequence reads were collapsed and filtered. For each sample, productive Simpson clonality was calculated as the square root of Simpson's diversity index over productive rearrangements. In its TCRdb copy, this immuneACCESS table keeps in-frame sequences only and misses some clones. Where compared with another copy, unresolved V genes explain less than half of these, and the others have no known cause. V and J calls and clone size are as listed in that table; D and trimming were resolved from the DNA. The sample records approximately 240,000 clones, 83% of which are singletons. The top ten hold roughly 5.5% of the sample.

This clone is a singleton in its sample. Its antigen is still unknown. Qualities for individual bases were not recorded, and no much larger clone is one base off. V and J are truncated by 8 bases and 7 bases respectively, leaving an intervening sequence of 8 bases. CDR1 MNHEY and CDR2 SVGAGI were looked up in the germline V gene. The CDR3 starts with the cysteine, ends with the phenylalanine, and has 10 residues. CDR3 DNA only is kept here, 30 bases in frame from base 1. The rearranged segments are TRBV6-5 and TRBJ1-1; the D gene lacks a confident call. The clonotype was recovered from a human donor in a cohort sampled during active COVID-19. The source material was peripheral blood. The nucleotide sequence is TGTGCCAGCTTTACGAGTGAAGCTTTCTTT. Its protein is CASFTSEAFF.